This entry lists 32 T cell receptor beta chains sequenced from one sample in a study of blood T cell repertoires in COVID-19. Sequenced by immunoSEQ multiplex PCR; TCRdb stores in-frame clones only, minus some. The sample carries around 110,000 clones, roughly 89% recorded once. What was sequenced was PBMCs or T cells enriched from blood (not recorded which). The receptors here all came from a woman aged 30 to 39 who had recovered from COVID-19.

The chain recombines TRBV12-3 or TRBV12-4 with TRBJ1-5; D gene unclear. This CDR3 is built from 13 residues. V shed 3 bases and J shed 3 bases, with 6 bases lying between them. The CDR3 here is CASSLGNNQPQHF. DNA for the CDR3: TGTGCCAGCAGTTTGGGCAACAATCAGCCCCAGCATTTT.

CDR3 in DNA: TGCGCCAGCAGCCCCCTCGGGGGCTCTGGGGCCAACGTCCTGACTTTC. This codes for CASSPLGGSGANVLTF. The chain joins TRBV5-1 to TRBJ2-6, with D possibly being TRBD2 (6 bases). V gave up 4 bases and J gave up 0 bases, with 11 bases separating them. Per germline, CDR1 SGHRS and CDR2 YFSETQ. The CDR3 extends over 16 amino acids.

CDR3 region: CASSLGGGAGTDTQYF. Here the CDR3 DNA reads TGTGCCAGCAGTTTGGGCGGGGGGGCAGGTACAGATACGCAGTATTTT. The genes are TRBV28 and TRBJ2-3, with 9 bases matching TRBD2. The junction had 7 bases not matched to a gene; V was cut back by 3 bases and J by 3 bases. This CDR3 region has 16 residues. Germline V gives CDR1 MDHEN, CDR2 SYDVKM.

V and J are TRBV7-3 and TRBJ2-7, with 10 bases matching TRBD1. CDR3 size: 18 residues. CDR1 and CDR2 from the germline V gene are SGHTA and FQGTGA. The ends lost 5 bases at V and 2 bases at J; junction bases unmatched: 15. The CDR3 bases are TGTGCCAGCAGCCCAAGGCTGAGGACAGGGGGTCCACCCTACGAGCAGTACTTC. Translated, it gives CASSPRLRTGGPPYEQYF.

This CDR3 reads CATSDSWTSATGELFF. CDR3 bases: TGTGCCACCAGTGATTCCTGGACTAGCGCCACCGGGGAGCTGTTTTTT. This rearrangement joins TRBV24-1 to TRBJ2-2; 9 bases align to TRBD2. V lost 2 bases to trimming and J lost 4 bases; unmatched junction nucleotides: 4. CDR1 and CDR2 from the germline V gene are KGHDR and SFDVKD. The CDR3 totals 16 residues.

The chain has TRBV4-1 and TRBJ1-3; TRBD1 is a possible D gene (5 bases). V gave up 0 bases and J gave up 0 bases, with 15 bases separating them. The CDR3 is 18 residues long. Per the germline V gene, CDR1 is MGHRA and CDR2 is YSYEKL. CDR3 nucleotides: TGCGCCAGCAGCCAAGATAGCGGCAGGGTGGACTCTGGAAACACCATATATTTT. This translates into CASSQDSGRVDSGNTIYF.

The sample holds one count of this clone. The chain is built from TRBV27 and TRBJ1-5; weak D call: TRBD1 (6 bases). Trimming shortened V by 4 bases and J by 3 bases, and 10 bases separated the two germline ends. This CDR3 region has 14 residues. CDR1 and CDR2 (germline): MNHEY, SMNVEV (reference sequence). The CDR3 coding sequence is TGTGCCAGCAGTTCCGGGACAAACAATCAGCCCCAGCATTTT. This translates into CASSSGTNNQPQHF.

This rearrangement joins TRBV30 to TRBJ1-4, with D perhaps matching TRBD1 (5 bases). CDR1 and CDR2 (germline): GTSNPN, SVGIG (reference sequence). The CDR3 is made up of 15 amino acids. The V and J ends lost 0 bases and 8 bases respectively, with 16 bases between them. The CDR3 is CAWSVPAGKGEKLFF. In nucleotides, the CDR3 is TGTGCCTGGAGTGTACCCGCAGGGAAAGGGGAAAAACTGTTTTTT. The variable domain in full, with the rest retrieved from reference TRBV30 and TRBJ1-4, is SQTIHQWPATLVQPVGSPLSLECTVEGTSNPNLYWYRQAAGRGLQLLFYSVGIGQISSEVPQNLSASRPQDRQFILSSKKLLLSDSGFYLCAWSVPAGKGEKLFFGSGTQLSVL.

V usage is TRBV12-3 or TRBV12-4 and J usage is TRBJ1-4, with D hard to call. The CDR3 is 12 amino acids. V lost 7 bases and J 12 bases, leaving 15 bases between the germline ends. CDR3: CASTDLGVQLFF. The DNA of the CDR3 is TGTGCCAGCACCGACCTGGGCGTCCAACTGTTTTTT.

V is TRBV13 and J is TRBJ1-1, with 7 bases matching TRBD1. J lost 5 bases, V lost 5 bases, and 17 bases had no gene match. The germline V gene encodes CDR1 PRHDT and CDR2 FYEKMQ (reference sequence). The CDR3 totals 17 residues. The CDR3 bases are TGTGCCAGCAGCCTATACAGGGGAGCGTTCGTGGGGACTGAAGCTTTCTTT. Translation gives CASSLYRGAFVGTEAFF.

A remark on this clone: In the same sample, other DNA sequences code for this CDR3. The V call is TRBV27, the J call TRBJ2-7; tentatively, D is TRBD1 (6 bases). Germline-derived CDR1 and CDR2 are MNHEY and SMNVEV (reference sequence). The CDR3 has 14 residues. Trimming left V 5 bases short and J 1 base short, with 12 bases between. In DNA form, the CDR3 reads TGTGCCAGCAGTCTCCGGGACACATCCTACGAGCAGTACTTC. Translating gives CASSLRDTSYEQYF.

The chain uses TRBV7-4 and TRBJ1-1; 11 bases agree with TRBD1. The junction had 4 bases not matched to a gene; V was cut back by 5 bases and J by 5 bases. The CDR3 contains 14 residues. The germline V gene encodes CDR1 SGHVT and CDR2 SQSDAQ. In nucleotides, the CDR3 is TGTGCCAGCAGCCGCGGACAGGGGGCAACTGAAGCTTTCTTT. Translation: CASSRGQGATEAFF.

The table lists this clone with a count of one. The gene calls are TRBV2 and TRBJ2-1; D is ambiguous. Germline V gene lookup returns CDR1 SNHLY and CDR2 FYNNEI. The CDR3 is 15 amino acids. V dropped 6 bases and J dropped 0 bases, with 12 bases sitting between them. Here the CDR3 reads CASRRSESSYNEQFF. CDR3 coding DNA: TGTGCCAGCAGACGTTCCGAGAGCTCCTACAATGAGCAGTTCTTC.

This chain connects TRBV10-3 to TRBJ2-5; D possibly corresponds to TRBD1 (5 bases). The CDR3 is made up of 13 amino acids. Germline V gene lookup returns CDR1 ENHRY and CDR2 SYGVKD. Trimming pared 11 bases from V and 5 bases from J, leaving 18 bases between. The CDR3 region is CASLGDFGETQYF. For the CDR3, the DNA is TGTGCCTCCCTAGGGGATTTTGGCGAGACCCAGTACTTC.

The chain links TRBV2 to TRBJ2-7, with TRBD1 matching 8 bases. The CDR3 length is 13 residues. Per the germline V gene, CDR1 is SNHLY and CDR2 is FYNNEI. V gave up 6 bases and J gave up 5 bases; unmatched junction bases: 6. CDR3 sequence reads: CASRGQGANEQYF. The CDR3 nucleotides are TGTGCCAGCAGAGGACAGGGAGCGAACGAGCAGTACTTC.

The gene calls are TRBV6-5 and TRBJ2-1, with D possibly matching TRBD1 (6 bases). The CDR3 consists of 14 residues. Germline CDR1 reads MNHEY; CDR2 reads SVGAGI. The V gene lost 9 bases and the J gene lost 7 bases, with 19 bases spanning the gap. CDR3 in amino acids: CASRDYRVGNEQFF. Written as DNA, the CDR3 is TGTGCCAGTAGAGATTACAGGGTTGGGAATGAGCAGTTCTTC.

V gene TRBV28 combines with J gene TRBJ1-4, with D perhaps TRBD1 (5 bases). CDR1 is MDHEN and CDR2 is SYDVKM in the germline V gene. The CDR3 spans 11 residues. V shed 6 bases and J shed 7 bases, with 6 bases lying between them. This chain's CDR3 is CASRGLEKLFF. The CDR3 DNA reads TGTGCCAGCAGGGGACTTGAAAAACTGTTTTTT.

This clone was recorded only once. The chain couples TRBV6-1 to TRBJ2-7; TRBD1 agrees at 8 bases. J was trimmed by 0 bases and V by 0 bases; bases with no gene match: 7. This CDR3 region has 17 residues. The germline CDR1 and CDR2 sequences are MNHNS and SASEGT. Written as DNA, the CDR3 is TGTGCCAGCAGTGAAGCGCTTCGGACAGGGAGCTCCTACGAGCAGTACTTC. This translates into CASSEALRTGSSYEQYF.

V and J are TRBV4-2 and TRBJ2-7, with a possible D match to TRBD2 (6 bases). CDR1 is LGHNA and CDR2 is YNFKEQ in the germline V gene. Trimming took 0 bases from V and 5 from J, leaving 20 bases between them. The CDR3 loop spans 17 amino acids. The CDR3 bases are TGTGCCAGCAGCCAAGAACGTCGCGGGATCCCCAGCAACGAGCAGTACTTC. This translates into CASSQERRGIPSNEQYF.

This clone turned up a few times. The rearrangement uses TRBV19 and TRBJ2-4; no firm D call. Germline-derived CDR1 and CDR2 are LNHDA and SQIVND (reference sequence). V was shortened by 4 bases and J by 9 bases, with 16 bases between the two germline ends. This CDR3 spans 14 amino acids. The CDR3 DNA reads TGTGCCAGTAGTACTCAAGTCCCTAGTATCATTCAGTACTTC. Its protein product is CASSTQVPSIIQYF.

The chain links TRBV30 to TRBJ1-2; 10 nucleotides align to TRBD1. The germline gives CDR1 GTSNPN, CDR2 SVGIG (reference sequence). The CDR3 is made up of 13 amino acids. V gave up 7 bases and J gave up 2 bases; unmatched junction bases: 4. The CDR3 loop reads CAYRTGGNYGYTF. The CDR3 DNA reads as TGTGCCTACAGGACAGGGGGGAACTATGGCTACACCTTC.

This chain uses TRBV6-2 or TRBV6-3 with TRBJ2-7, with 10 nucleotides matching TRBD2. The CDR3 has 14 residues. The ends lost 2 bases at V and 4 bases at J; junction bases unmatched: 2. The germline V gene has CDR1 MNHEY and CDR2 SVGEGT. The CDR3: CASSYTSGMYEQYF. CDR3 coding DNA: TGTGCCAGCAGTTACACTAGCGGGATGTACGAGCAGTACTTC.

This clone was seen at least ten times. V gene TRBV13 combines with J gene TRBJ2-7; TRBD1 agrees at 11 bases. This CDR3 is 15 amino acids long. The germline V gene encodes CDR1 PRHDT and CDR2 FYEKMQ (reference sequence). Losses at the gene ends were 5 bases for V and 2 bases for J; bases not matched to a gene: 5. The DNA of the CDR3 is TGTGCCAGCAGCCCTCCGGGACAGGGGGCCTACGAGCAGTACTTC. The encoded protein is CASSPPGQGAYEQYF.

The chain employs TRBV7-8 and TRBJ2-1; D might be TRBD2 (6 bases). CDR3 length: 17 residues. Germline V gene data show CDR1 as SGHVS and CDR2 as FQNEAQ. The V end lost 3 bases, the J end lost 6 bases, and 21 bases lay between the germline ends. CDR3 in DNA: TGTGCCAGCAGCTTTATGGGGGGAGTGGTGTCAAGCAATGAGCAGTTCTTC. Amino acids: CASSFMGGVVSSNEQFF.

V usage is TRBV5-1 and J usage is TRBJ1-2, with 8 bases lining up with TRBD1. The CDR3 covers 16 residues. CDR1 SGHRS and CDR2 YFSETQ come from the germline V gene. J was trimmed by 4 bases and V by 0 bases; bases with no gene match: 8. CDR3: CASSLGTGILGYGYTF. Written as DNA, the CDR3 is TGCGCCAGCAGCTTGGGGACAGGGATTCTTGGCTATGGCTACACCTTC. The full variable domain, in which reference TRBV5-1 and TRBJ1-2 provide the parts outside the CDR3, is KAGVTQTPRYLIKTRGQQVTLSCSPISGHRSVSWYQQTPGQGLQFLFEYFSETQRNKGNFPGRFSGRQFSNSRSEMNVSTLELGDSALYLCASSLGTGILGYGYTFGSGTRLTVV.

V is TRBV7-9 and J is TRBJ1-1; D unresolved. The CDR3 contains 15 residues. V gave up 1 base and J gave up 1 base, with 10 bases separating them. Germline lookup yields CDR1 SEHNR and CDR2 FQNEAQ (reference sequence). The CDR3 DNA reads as TGTGCCAGCAGCTTAGGCGGGCAGGCGAACACTGAAGCTTTCTTT. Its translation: CASSLGGQANTEAFF.

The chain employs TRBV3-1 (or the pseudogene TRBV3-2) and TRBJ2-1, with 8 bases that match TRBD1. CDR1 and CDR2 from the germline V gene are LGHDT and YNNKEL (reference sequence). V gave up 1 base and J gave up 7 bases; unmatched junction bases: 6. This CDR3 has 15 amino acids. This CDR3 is CASSQGGDRSNEQFF. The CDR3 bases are TGTGCCAGCAGCCAAGGTGGGGACAGGTCGAATGAGCAGTTCTTC.

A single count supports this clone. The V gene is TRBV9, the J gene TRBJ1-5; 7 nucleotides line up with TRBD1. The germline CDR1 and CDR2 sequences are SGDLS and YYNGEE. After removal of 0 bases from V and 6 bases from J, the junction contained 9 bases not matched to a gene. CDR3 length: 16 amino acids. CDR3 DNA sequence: TGTGCCAGCAGCGTAGGATCAGGGCAGGGGGGTCAGCCCCAGCATTTT. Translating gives CASSVGSGQGGQPQHF.

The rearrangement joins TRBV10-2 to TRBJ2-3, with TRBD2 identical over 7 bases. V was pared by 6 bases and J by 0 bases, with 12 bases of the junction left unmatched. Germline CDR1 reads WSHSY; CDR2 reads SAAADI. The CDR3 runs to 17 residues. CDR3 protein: CASSPWASGTSTDTQYF. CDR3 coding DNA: TGCGCCAGCAGCCCGTGGGCTAGCGGAACTAGCACAGATACGCAGTATTTT.

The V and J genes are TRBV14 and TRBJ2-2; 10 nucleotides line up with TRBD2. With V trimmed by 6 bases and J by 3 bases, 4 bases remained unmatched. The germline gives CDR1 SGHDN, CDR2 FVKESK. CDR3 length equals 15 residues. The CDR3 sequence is CASSLLAGHTGELFF. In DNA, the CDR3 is TGTGCCAGCAGTTTACTAGCGGGACACACCGGGGAGCTGTTTTTT.

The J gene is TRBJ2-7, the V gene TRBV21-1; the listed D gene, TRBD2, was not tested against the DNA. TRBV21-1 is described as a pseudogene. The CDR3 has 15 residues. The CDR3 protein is CASPGRGEKAYEQYF. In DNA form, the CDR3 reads TGTGCCAGCCCCGGACGGGGGGAAAAAGCCTACGAGCAGTACTTC.

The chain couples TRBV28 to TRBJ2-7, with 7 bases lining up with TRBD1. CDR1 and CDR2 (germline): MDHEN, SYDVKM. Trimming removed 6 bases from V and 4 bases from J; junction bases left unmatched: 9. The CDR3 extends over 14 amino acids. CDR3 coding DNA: TGTGCCAGCAGGGAACAGGGGACCCGTTACGAGCAGTACTTC. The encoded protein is CASREQGTRYEQYF.